These 30 T cell receptor beta chains were sequenced from one sample in a study of T cell responses to AZD1222 COVID-19 vaccine. TCRdb's copy holds only in-frame clones and misses some; the assay was immunoSEQ multiplex PCR. The sample includes around 160,000 clones, roughly 91% of them seen just once. Sequenced here: peripheral blood, sampled on day 0 of AZD1222 vaccination. The receptors were gathered from an adult in good health.

The chain carries TRBV5-1 and TRBJ1-6; D is unclear. The V and J ends lost 6 bases and 14 bases respectively, with 24 bases between them. Germline V lookup: CDR1 SGHRS, CDR2 YFSETQ. The CDR3 is 15 amino acids. The CDR3 bases are TGCGCCAGCAAACCGGAGGCGAGCGGTGTATCGGCCCTCCACTTT. Protein: CASKPEASGVSALHF.

V usage is TRBV4-2 and J usage is TRBJ2-4, with 8 bases lining up with TRBD1. The CDR3 runs 16 residues. In germline, CDR1 is LGHNA, CDR2 YNFKEQ. V gave up 0 bases and J gave up 6 bases; unmatched junction bases: 7. The DNA for the CDR3 is TGTGCCAGCAGCCAAGACAAACAGGGGGGACGAAACATTCAGTACTTC. Translation: CASSQDKQGGRNIQYF.

The chain joins TRBV12-3 or TRBV12-4 to TRBJ2-3; no definite D call. The CDR3 is 12 residues long. Trimming stripped 2 bases from V and 4 bases from J, with 4 bases between. The CDR3 here is CASSLRSDTQYF. CDR3 bases: TGTGCCAGCAGTTTACGGTCAGATACGCAGTATTTT.

The gene calls are TRBV27 and TRBJ1-5, with a tentative D call TRBD1 (6 bases). Germline values: CDR1 MNHEY, CDR2 SMNVEV (reference sequence). The length of the CDR3 is 15 residues. V lost 6 bases and J lost 1, with 13 bases in between. The CDR3 DNA is TGTGCCAGCAGACGTGGCAGGGGAAGCAATCAGCCCCAGCATTTT. This codes for CASRRGRGSNQPQHF.

The V call is TRBV18, the J call TRBJ1-1, with TRBD1 identical over 7 bases. J gave up 5 bases and V 5 bases, and 11 bases lay outside the gene matches. The germline gives CDR1 KGHSH, CDR2 LQKENI. The CDR3 loop spans 15 amino acids. CDR3 in DNA: TGTGCCAGCTCAGAAGGCAGGGGGGAAGGGACTGAAGCTTTCTTT. Its protein product is CASSEGRGEGTEAFF.

This chain joins TRBV9 and TRBJ2-7, with 8 bases aligning to TRBD2. This CDR3 comprises 15 residues. Germline CDR1 is SGDLS and CDR2 is YYNGEE. Unmatched junction bases numbered 9, after V lost 3 bases and J lost 4 bases. CDR3 sequence: CASSEGRGGRYEQYF. The CDR3 DNA follows: TGTGCCAGCAGCGAGGGACGCGGGGGGAGGTACGAGCAGTACTTC.

As DNA, the CDR3 is TGCGCCAGCAGCCCAGGACTGGCGCAGTATTTT. Amino acid sequence: CASSPGLAQYF. J is TRBJ2-3 and V is TRBV5-1; D perhaps matches TRBD2 (5 bases). Germline V gives CDR1 SGHRS, CDR2 YFSETQ. This CDR3 contains 11 residues. Trimming left V 4 bases short and J 10 bases short, with 10 bases between.

V is TRBV3-1 (or the pseudogene TRBV3-2) and J is TRBJ2-1, with D perhaps matching TRBD2 (5 bases). The CDR3 sequence is 15 residues long. V lost 5 bases, J lost 7 bases, and 18 bases lay in between. CDR1 is LGHDT and CDR2 is YNNKEL in the germline V gene (reference sequence). The CDR3 reads CASSMSGRVVNEQFF. Here the CDR3 DNA reads TGTGCCAGCAGCATGAGTGGGCGGGTCGTAAATGAGCAGTTCTTC.

CDR3 nucleotides: TGTGCCAGCAGCGGGGTCGGGACGGCGAACACTGAAGCTTTCTTT. It codes for CASSGVGTANTEAFF. The chain carries TRBV5-5 and TRBJ1-1; possible D gene TRBD1, 5 bases. Germline CDR1 and CDR2: SGHKS and YYEKEE (reference sequence). This CDR3 is built from 15 residues. Trimming stripped 4 bases from V and 1 base from J, with 14 bases between.

The rearrangement links TRBV19 to TRBJ1-1; D might be TRBD1 (6 bases). Between the trimmed V and J ends, which lost 7 bases and 1 base, there was a span of 16 bases. Germline CDR1 is LNHDA and CDR2 is SQIVND (reference sequence). The CDR3 runs to 15 residues. Here the CDR3 reads CASTLRGGGNTEAFF. The CDR3 DNA sequence: TGTGCCAGTACCCTACGAGGGGGAGGGAACACTGAAGCTTTCTTT.

This chain connects TRBV19 to TRBJ2-2; D remains unclear. The V end lost 6 bases, the J end lost 6 bases, and 11 bases lay between the germline ends. Germline loops: CDR1 LNHDA, CDR2 SQIVND (reference sequence). CDR3 length: 13 amino acids. Here the CDR3 DNA reads TGTGCCAGTAGATACCCGGTAGCCGGGGAGCTGTTTTTT. The encoded protein is CASRYPVAGELFF.

CDR3 DNA sequence: TGTGCCAGCGGCATCCTGGCGGCGGGCCTCCACTTT. Translation gives CASGILAAGLHF. The chain couples TRBV6-5 to TRBJ1-6, with D unclear. This CDR3 spans 12 amino acids. The V gene's germline CDR1 is MNHEY and CDR2 SVGAGI. The V end lost 8 bases, the J end lost 15 bases, and 17 bases lay between the germline ends.

CDR3 DNA sequence: TGTGCCAGCTCAGTGGGGCAGCCAAGGGTCTACGAGCAGTACTTC. It encodes CASSVGQPRVYEQYF. The chain carries TRBV7-9 and TRBJ2-7; D possibly corresponds to TRBD1 (5 bases). CDR1 SEHNR and CDR2 FQNEAQ come from the germline V gene (reference sequence). This CDR3 spans 15 amino acids. V lost 8 bases and J lost 3, with 20 bases in between.

The genes are TRBV7-9 and TRBJ1-2; D unclear. Germline CDR1 is SEHNR and CDR2 is FQNEAQ (reference sequence). V lost 5 bases and J 6 bases, leaving 19 bases between the germline ends. This CDR3 contains 15 residues. CDR3 amino acids: CASSPVIRAGNGYTF. CDR3 sequence (DNA): TGTGCCAGCAGCCCCGTTATCAGAGCGGGAAATGGCTACACCTTC.

The chain employs TRBV5-8 and TRBJ1-5; possible D gene TRBD1, 6 bases. Between the trimmed V and J ends, which lost 2 bases and 11 bases, there was a span of 14 bases. Per the germline V gene, CDR1 is SGHTS and CDR2 is YDEGEE. The CDR3 is 13 residues long. CDR3 in amino acids: CASSLGGKRAQHF. DNA for the CDR3: TGTGCCAGCAGCTTAGGGGGGAAGCGGGCCCAGCATTTT.

The V gene is TRBV19, the J gene TRBJ1-1; D possibly corresponds to TRBD1 (6 bases). Trimming took off 4 bases at V and 2 bases at J, with 11 bases between the two ends. Germline CDR1 reads LNHDA; CDR2 reads SQIVND (reference sequence). This CDR3 contains 14 residues. CDR3 residues: CASSSHRENTEAFF. The DNA of the CDR3 is TGTGCCAGTAGTAGCCACAGGGAAAACACTGAAGCTTTCTTT.

V usage is TRBV9 and J usage is TRBJ2-5, with D uncertain. The CDR3 runs to 13 residues. V was pared by 0 bases and J by 3 bases, with 6 bases between. Germline V gives CDR1 SGDLS, CDR2 YYNGEE. The CDR3 protein is CASSVEAKETQYF. The CDR3 bases are TGTGCCAGCAGCGTAGAGGCAAAAGAGACCCAGTACTTC.

This clone was observed a handful of times. The chain recombines TRBV6-5 with TRBJ2-2; TRBD1 aligns across 9 bases. The V gene's germline CDR1 is MNHEY and CDR2 SVGAGI. V was clipped by 7 bases and J by 6 bases; unmatched bases: 9. This CDR3 is 15 amino acids long. Here the CDR3 DNA reads TGTGCCAGCACCCTGGGGACAGGGTCATCCGGGGAGCTGTTTTTT. Encoded protein: CASTLGTGSSGELFF.

V is TRBV20-1 and J is TRBJ2-5, with 11 bases matching TRBD2. Trimming took 3 bases from V and 4 from J; bases not matched to a gene: 1. This CDR3 contains 13 residues. Germline V gene lookup returns CDR1 DFQATT and CDR2 SNEGSKA (reference sequence). CDR3 coding DNA: TGCAGTGCTAGTGGGACTAGCGGAGAGACCCAGTACTTC. It encodes CSASGTSGETQYF.

Note on this clone: Relative to the germline gene, one junction end is altered; a read error may explain this. V and J are TRBV20-1 and TRBJ2-5; D is uncertain. Germline CDR1 is DFQATT and CDR2 is SNEGSKA (reference sequence). The CDR3 covers 11 residues. The CDR3 nucleotides read TGCAGTGCTAGGGAGCGAGAGACCAAGTACTTC. Amino acid sequence: CSARERETKYF.

V gene TRBV6-5 combines with J gene TRBJ2-7, with 7 bases aligning to TRBD1. Trimming took 6 bases from V and 3 from J; bases not matched to a gene: 5. Per the germline V gene, CDR1 is MNHEY and CDR2 is SVGAGI. There are 13 residues in the CDR3. The CDR3 DNA is TGTGCCAGCAGGGGACAGCGCTACTACGAGCAGTACTTC. Encoded protein: CASRGQRYYEQYF.

The rearrangement uses TRBV6-4 and TRBJ2-3; D is unclear. The CDR3 sequence is 14 residues long. V lost 6 bases and J 5 bases, leaving 15 bases between the germline ends. The germline gives CDR1 MRHNA, CDR2 SNTAGT. The CDR3 DNA reads as TGTGCCAGCAGCAACAGACAAGACGGAGATACGCAGTATTTT. The encoded protein is CASSNRQDGDTQYF.

The table lists this clone with a count of one. The chain uses TRBV7-8 and TRBJ1-5; D might be TRBD1 (6 bases). Germline assignment: CDR1 SGHVS and CDR2 FQNEAQ. This CDR3 is built from 16 residues. With 0 bases removed from V and 3 bases from J, the gap between germline ends came to 12 bases. The CDR3 sequence: CASSLAFSGDNQPQHF. DNA of the CDR3: TGTGCCAGCAGCTTAGCATTTTCAGGGGACAATCAGCCCCAGCATTTT.

This rearrangement joins TRBV4-1 to TRBJ1-2; D perhaps matches TRBD1 (5 bases). From germline, CDR1 is MGHRA and CDR2 YSYEKL. With 2 bases removed from V and 4 bases from J, the gap between germline ends came to 11 bases. The CDR3 is 14 residues long. The CDR3 loop reads CASSQSGGSYGYTF. CDR3 nucleotides: TGCGCCAGCAGCCAATCGGGGGGGAGCTATGGCTACACCTTC.

The V call is TRBV5-6, the J call TRBJ2-3, with 10 bases matching TRBD1. The germline V gene encodes CDR1 SGHDT and CDR2 YYEEEE. J gave up 1 base and V 4 bases, and 6 bases lay outside the gene matches. This CDR3 is built from 16 residues. The CDR3 DNA reads as TGTGCCAGCAGCCCCTATGGACAGGGGGGCACAGATACGCAGTATTTT. It yields the protein CASSPYGQGGTDTQYF.

The chain carries TRBV5-6 and TRBJ1-2; no clear D. The CDR3 spans 12 residues. With 4 bases removed from V and 8 bases from J, the gap between germline ends came to 12 bases. Germline CDR1 SGHDT, CDR2 YYEEEE. The CDR3 sequence: CASSRGQLGYTF. CDR3 nucleotide sequence: TGTGCCAGCAGCCGTGGCCAGCTCGGCTACACCTTC.

The chain uses TRBV11-2 and TRBJ2-1; D gene ambiguous. Germline V gene lookup returns CDR1 SGHAT and CDR2 FQNNGV. CDR3 length equals 16 residues. Trimming pared 3 bases from V and 0 bases from J, leaving 12 bases between. CDR3 protein: CASSFDLSSSYNEQFF. CDR3 coding DNA: TGTGCCAGCAGCTTCGACCTCTCGAGCTCCTACAATGAGCAGTTCTTC.

The chain has TRBV2 and TRBJ2-1; no clear D. The CDR3 has 12 residues. CDR1 is SNHLY and CDR2 is FYNNEI in the germline V gene. With 4 bases removed from V and 4 bases from J, the gap between germline ends came to 5 bases. CDR3 loop: CASSANYNEQFF. The DNA for the CDR3 is TGTGCCAGCAGTGCTAATTACAATGAGCAGTTCTTC.

The chain recombines TRBV5-1 with TRBJ2-3; D remains unclear. V dropped 0 bases and J dropped 3 bases, with 11 bases sitting between them. Germline CDR1 is SGHRS and CDR2 is YFSETQ. CDR3 length: 15 residues. The CDR3 sequence: CASSLARSGTDTQYF. The CDR3 DNA sequence: TGCGCCAGCAGCTTGGCCAGGTCGGGTACAGATACGCAGTATTTT.

The chain recombines TRBV10-1 with TRBJ1-3; D is unclear. Germline CDR1 is WNHNN and CDR2 is SYGVQD (reference sequence). Trimming shortened V by 6 bases and J by 4 bases, and 16 bases separated the two germline ends. This CDR3 region has 15 residues. The CDR3 DNA is TGCGCCAGCAGCGGACCGTCCAAGGGAGGAAACACCATATATTTT. It translates to CASSGPSKGGNTIYF.